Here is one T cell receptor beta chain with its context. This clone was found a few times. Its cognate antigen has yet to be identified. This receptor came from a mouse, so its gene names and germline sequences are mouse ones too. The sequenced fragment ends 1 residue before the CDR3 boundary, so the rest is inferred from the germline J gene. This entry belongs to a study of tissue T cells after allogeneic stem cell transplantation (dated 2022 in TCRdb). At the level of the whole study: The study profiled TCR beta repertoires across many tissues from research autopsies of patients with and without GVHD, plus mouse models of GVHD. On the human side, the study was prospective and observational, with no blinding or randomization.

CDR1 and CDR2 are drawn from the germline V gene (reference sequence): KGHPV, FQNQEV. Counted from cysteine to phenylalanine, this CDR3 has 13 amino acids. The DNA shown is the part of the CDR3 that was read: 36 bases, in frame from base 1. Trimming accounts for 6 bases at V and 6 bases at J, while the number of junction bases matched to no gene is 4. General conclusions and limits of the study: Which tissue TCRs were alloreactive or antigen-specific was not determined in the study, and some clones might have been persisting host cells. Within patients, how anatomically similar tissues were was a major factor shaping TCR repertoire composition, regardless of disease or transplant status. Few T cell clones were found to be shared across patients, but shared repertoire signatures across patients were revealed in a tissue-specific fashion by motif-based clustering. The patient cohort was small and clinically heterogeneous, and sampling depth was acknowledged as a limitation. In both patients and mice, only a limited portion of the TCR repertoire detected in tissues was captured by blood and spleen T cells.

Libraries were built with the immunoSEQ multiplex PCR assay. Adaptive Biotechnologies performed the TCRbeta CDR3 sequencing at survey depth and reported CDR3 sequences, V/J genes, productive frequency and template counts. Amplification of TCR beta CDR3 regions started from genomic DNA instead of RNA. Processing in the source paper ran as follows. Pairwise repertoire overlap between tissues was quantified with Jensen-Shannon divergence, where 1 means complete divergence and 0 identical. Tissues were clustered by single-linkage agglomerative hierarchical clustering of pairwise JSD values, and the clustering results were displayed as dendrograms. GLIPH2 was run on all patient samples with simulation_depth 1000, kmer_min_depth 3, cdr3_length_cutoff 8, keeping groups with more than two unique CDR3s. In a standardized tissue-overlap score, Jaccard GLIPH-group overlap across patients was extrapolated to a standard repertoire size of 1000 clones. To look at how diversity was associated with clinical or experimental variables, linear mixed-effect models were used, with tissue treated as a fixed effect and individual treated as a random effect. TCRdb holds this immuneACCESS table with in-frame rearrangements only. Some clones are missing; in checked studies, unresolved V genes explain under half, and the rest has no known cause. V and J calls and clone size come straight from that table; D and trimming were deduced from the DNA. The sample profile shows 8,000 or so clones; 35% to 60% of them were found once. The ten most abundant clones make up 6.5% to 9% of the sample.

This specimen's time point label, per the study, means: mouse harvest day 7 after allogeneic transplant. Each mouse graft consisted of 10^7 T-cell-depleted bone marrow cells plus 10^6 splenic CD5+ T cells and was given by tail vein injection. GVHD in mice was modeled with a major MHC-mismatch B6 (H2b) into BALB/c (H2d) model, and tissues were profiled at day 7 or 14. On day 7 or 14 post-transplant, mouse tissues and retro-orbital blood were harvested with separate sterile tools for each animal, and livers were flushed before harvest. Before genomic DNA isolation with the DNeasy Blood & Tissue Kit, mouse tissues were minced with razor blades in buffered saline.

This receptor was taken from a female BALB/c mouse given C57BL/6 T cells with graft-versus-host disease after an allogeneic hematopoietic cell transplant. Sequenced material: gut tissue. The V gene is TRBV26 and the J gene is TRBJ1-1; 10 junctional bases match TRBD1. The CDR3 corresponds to CASSRDRGAEVFF. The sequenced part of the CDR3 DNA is TGTGCCAGCAGCCGGGACAGGGGAGCAGAAGTCTTC.